This T cell receptor (beta chain) was captured by sequencing in a study of blood T cell repertoires in COVID-19. Turning to the study itself: The samples span acute and convalescent COVID-19 from the United States, Italy and Spain. Sources were T cells, B-cell-depleted T cells, or PBMCs; the material itself was cDNA or gDNA.

In the source study's methods: Using reference gene primer amplification, nucleated cell counts were estimated. Only in-frame clones appear in the TCRdb table, and some are missing; sequencing was by immunoSEQ multiplex PCR. V, J and clone size derive from that table, while D and trimming were established from the DNA sequence. The data contain 310,000 or so clones, roughly 86% of them singletons. Per germline, CDR1 MDHEN and CDR2 SYDVKM. CDR3 size: 14 residues. The trim removed 7 bases at V and 4 bases at J, leaving 6 bases unmatched. The source of this sequence is a woman aged 25 to 39 who had recovered from COVID-19. The rearrangement uses TRBV28 and TRBJ2-1, with 8 bases fitting TRBD2. Sequenced sample: peripheral blood. The CDR3 nucleotides are TGTGCCAGCACCGGGACTAGTGCATACAATGAGCAGTTCTTC. This codes for CASTGTSAYNEQFF.